This T cell receptor beta chain was retrieved from a study of vaccination effects on CD4 cells after COVID-19. Study-level points and caveats: Clones of infection and vaccine origin contracted markedly late after vaccination.

There are 17 residues in the CDR3. The germline V and J ends were trimmed by 6 bases and 0 bases, with 20 bases remaining between them. Looked up from germline, CDR1 is LGHNT and CDR2 is FRNRAP. ViraFEST assay sequencing came after antigen-specific CD4+ T cells were expanded with viral peptide pools. Between days 9 and 10 of culture, CD4+ T cells were separated out. Testing of the vaccine recipients showed negative nucleocapsid antibodies and no prior SARS-CoV-2 infection. In regard to this clone: Antigen specificity is unknown.

TCRdb's table, derived via immunoSEQ multiplex PCR, lists solely in-frame clones and lacks some. Among approximately 24,000 clones listed, approximately 80% were seen once. The sample here was CD4+ T cells from PBMCs cultured with HCoV-NL63 spike peptides, taken before COVID-19 vaccination. The chain uses TRBV12-5 and TRBJ1-1; D not resolved. This TCR derives from a human donor who received a COVID-19 vaccine. The CDR3, as DNA: TGTGCTAGTGGAACACGCTACGGCCCGAGGGTGAACACTGAAGCTTTCTTT. Protein: CASGTRYGPRVNTEAFF.